These 18 T cell receptor beta chains share one sample of origin, sequenced in a study of T-cell reconstitution after alpha-beta-depleted transplantation in children. During its preparation, the TCRbeta library received unique molecular identifiers. TCRdb redid the calling of the PCR reads with MiXCR, one entry per CDR3 protein. The sample yields hundreds of thousands of distinct CDR3 sequences, roughly a tenth seen once. The material sequenced was PBMCs from the stem cell graft donor, taken from the stem cell graft. The receptors were gathered from a human donor who donated a stem cell graft to a child with acute myeloid leukemia.

The rearrangement joins TRBV29-1 to TRBJ1-1; 7 positions agree with TRBD1. The germline gives CDR1 SQVTM, CDR2 ANQGSEA. The CDR3 extends over 12 amino acids. V lost 6 bases to trimming and J lost 7 bases; unmatched junction nucleotides: 8. As DNA, the CDR3 is TGCAGCGTCCCGACAGGGTCCCTTGAAGCTTTCTTT. Its translation is CSVPTGSLEAFF.

The table lists this clonotype with many counts. The gene calls are TRBV6-5 and TRBJ2-1; D remains ambiguous. V was cut by 0 bases and J by 3 bases, with 9 bases left in between. The CDR3 is 15 amino acids. Germline-derived CDR1 and CDR2 are MNHEY and SVGAGI. Written as DNA, the CDR3 is TGTGCCAGCAGTTACTCGGCGGCGTACTACAATGAGCAGTTCTTC. It encodes CASSYSAAYYNEQFF.

This clonotype was seen ten or more times. The junction departs from the called germline gene at one end, perhaps through a read error. V is TRBV5-1 and J is TRBJ2-3; the D is unclear. CDR3 size: 12 residues. CDR1 is SGHRS, CDR2 YFSETQ, per germline. The CDR3 region has the DNA TGTGCCAGCTCCTCCCCCACAGATACGCAGTATTTT. This sequence encodes CASSSPTDTQYF.

This clonotype was observed many times. This chain links TRBV6-5 with TRBJ1-1; D is perhaps TRBD1 (5 bases). The CDR3 is made up of 13 amino acids. The germline V gene encodes CDR1 MNHEY and CDR2 SVGAGI. The V end was cut by 2 bases, the J end by 4 bases, with 8 bases between. This chain's CDR3 is CASSYGTVTEAFF. DNA for the CDR3: TGTGCCAGCAGTTACGGGACGGTCACTGAAGCTTTCTTT.

This clonotype was seen repeatedly, ten times or more. The chain is built from TRBV6-5 and TRBJ2-2; D remains ambiguous. The CDR3 covers 12 residues. CDR1 is MNHEY, CDR2 SVGAGI, per germline. V was clipped by 2 bases and J by 4 bases, with 2 bases between them. CDR3 bases: TGTGCCAGCAGTTACACCACCGGGGAGCTGTTTTTT. Its protein is CASSYTTGELFF.

The chain carries TRBV20-1 and TRBJ1-2; possible D gene TRBD1, 6 bases. CDR1 is DFQATT, CDR2 SNEGSKA, per germline (reference sequence). The CDR3 spans 13 residues. V shed 4 bases and J shed 8 bases, with 17 bases lying between them. CDR3 amino acids: CSAIGQGIRGYTF. The CDR3 nucleotides read TGCAGTGCTATAGGGCAGGGGATACGCGGCTACACCTTC.

This clonotype was counted between two and nine times. The chain carries TRBV2 and TRBJ1-3; tentatively, D is TRBD1 (5 bases). The CDR3 runs to 16 residues. The V end was cut by 6 bases, the J end by 7 bases, with 22 bases between. CDR1 and CDR2 from the germline V gene are SNHLY and FYNNEI. For the CDR3, the DNA is TGTGCCAGCAGCGTTGAACCGACTGGCGGGGGGAACACCATATATTTT. This gives the protein CASSVEPTGGGNTIYF.

This clonotype was seen repeatedly, ten times or more. The V gene is TRBV20-1, the J gene TRBJ1-4; TRBD1 aligns across 7 bases. CDR1 DFQATT and CDR2 SNEGSKA come from the germline V gene (reference sequence). The V segment lost 5 bases and the J segment 10 bases; nucleotides outside the gene matches: 7. This CDR3 has 12 residues. CDR3: CSAEQTGLKLFF. DNA for the CDR3: TGCAGTGCTGAACAGACAGGGTTAAAACTGTTTTTT.

This clonotype was recorded a few times. The chain uses TRBV7-9 and TRBJ2-7; TRBD2 is a possible D gene (6 bases). This CDR3 comprises 15 residues. The germline V and J ends were trimmed by 5 bases and 6 bases, with 20 bases remaining between them. Germline CDR1 is SEHNR and CDR2 is FQNEAQ (reference sequence). This CDR3 reads CASSASRAGTAEQYF. CDR3 DNA sequence: TGTGCCAGCAGCGCATCTAGGGCGGGAACTGCCGAGCAGTACTTC.

Only a few counts were recorded for this clonotype. This rearrangement joins TRBV18 to TRBJ2-1, with 10 bases matching TRBD1. The CDR3 consists of 18 residues. Looked up from germline, CDR1 is KGHSH and CDR2 is LQKENI. V lost 5 bases to trimming and J lost 4 bases; unmatched junction nucleotides: 14. The CDR3 region is CASSGMTGGGLSYNEQFF. CDR3 sequence (DNA): TGTGCCAGCTCAGGGATGACAGGGGGCGGATTATCTTACAATGAGCAGTTCTTC.

This clonotype was counted many times. This rearrangement joins TRBV20-1 to TRBJ2-1; D uncertain. This CDR3 has 13 amino acids. Germline CDR1 reads DFQATT; CDR2 reads SNEGSKA (reference sequence). This CDR3 is CRGTGLLYNEQFF. Written as DNA, the CDR3 is TGCAGGGGAACCGGATTACTATACAATGAGCAGTTCTTC.

This clonotype was seen more than once but under ten times. The chain is built from TRBV12-3 or TRBV12-4 and TRBJ2-3; TRBD2 might be the D (5 bases). The CDR3 totals 13 residues. Trimming took off 4 bases at V and 4 bases at J, with 9 bases between the two ends. In DNA form, the CDR3 reads TGTGCCAGCAGTTCGACTAACGCAGATACGCAGTATTTT. Protein: CASSSTNADTQYF.

The sample holds many counts of this clonotype. The chain joins TRBV7-3 to TRBJ2-2; either TRBD1 or TRBD2 may supply D (6 bases each). Germline assignment: CDR1 SGHTA and CDR2 FQGTGA. The CDR3 consists of 15 residues. Between the trimmed V and J ends, which lost 5 bases and 5 bases, there was a span of 15 bases. The CDR3 protein is CASSRGSGTTGELFF. In DNA, the CDR3 is TGTGCCAGCAGCCGGGGGTCAGGGACAACCGGGGAGCTGTTTTTT.

The chain links TRBV3-1 to TRBJ1-6, with D possibly being TRBD1 (5 bases). Trimming took 1 base from V and 3 from J, leaving 13 bases between them. The germline V gene encodes CDR1 LGHDT and CDR2 YNNKEL (reference sequence). The CDR3 has 17 residues. CDR3 nucleotides: TGTGCCAGCAGCCAAGTCGCCGGGACGGGCTATAATTCACCCCTCCACTTT. Protein: CASSQVAGTGYNSPLHF.

This clonotype was observed a few times. The chain carries TRBV3-1 and TRBJ2-1; the D is unclear. The CDR3 length is 12 residues. V was trimmed by 1 base and J by 5 bases, leaving 3 bases between them. The V gene's germline CDR1 is LGHDT and CDR2 YNNKEL (reference sequence). CDR3 in amino acids: CASSQVDNEQFF. The CDR3 DNA follows: TGTGCCAGCAGCCAAGTGGACAATGAGCAGTTCTTC.

This chain links TRBV20-1 with TRBJ2-7; D might be TRBD1 or TRBD2, each matching 6 bases. The length of the CDR3 is 16 residues. Germline assignment: CDR1 DFQATT and CDR2 SNEGSKA (reference sequence). The V end lost 1 base, the J end lost 2 bases, and 18 bases lay between the germline ends. CDR3: CSARATRGEQTYEQYF. The CDR3 DNA reads TGCAGTGCTAGAGCCACAAGGGGGGAGCAGACCTACGAGCAGTACTTC.

This clonotype has a count of ten or more. The chain employs TRBV20-1 and TRBJ1-4, with 7 bases aligning to TRBD1. The V and J ends lost 6 bases and 8 bases, in that order; junction bases with no gene match: 9. CDR1 and CDR2 from the germline V gene are DFQATT and SNEGSKA (reference sequence). This CDR3 region has 13 residues. The CDR3 reads CSALTGEGEKLFF. CDR3 nucleotides: TGCAGTGCCTTAACAGGGGAGGGCGAAAAACTGTTTTTT.

V gene TRBV28 combines with J gene TRBJ1-6; D gene ambiguous. Per the germline V gene, CDR1 is MDHEN and CDR2 is SYDVKM. The CDR3 is 17 amino acids. Trimming shortened V by 4 bases and J by 0 bases, and 13 bases separated the two germline ends. Here the CDR3 reads CASSWRPRSSYNSPLHF. The CDR3 nucleotides read TGTGCCAGCAGTTGGAGGCCCCGAAGCTCCTATAATTCACCCCTCCACTTT.